This TCR beta chain was identified in a study of blood T cell repertoires in COVID-19. Study information: From the United States, Italy and Spain came samples of acute and convalescent COVID-19. Sources were T cells, B-cell-depleted T cells, or PBMCs; the material itself was cDNA or gDNA.

This CDR3 spans 15 amino acids. Germline CDR1 reads SGHTA; CDR2 reads FQGNSA. Between the trimmed V and J ends, which lost 5 bases and 0 bases, there was a span of 13 bases. Original methodology: Nucleated cell counts were estimated from reference gene primer amplification. Sequencing was performed with immunoSEQ multiplex PCR; in TCRdb, only in-frame clones are kept and a portion is missing. V and J calls plus clone size are reproduced from that table; the DNA served to infer D and trimming. Of roughly 75,000 clones in the sample, over 70% were seen once. The clonotype originates from a man aged 50 to 60 with acute or convalescent COVID-19. The rearrangement links TRBV7-2 to TRBJ1-1; D possibly corresponds to TRBD1 (6 bases). Sequencing input: peripheral blood. CDR3 DNA sequence: TGTGCCAGCAGCCCAGGGGTGGCGGTGAACACTGAAGCTTTCTTT. Translation gives CASSPGVAVNTEAFF.